The 8 T cell receptor beta chains in this list originate from one sample, sequenced in a study of blood T cell repertoires in COVID-19. This table comes from immunoSEQ multiplex PCR, and its TCRdb copy is limited to in-frame clones, with some not included. In the table there are roughly 60,000 clones, roughly 89% of which are singletons. The sample comprised peripheral blood. The receptors were sampled from a man aged 35-49 years with COVID-19, enrolled during active disease.

The chain combines TRBV14 with TRBJ1-6; perhaps TRBD1 as D (5 bases). The germline gives CDR1 SGHDN, CDR2 FVKESK. The CDR3 consists of 17 residues. The germline V and J ends were trimmed by 0 bases and 7 bases, with 16 bases remaining between them. CDR3 DNA: TGTGCCAGCAGCCAAGATTTGCCAGGGATGGGGAATTCACCCCTCCACTTT. Residues: CASSQDLPGMGNSPLHF.

This chain uses TRBV5-1 with TRBJ2-1, with 10 positions matching TRBD2. This CDR3 is 20 amino acids long. The germline V gene has CDR1 SGHRS and CDR2 YFSETQ. J gave up 12 bases and V 0 bases, and 24 bases lay outside the gene matches. CDR3 nucleotides: TGCGCCAGCAGCTTGGTTGAGGGAGGGCTAGCGGGAGACCCTGGCGTTTGGCAGTTCTTC. It yields the protein CASSLVEGGLAGDPGVWQFF.

The chain has TRBV2 and TRBJ2-6; possibly TRBD2 for D (5 bases). The CDR3 runs to 17 residues. Trimming took off 0 bases at V and 2 bases at J, with 11 bases between the two ends. The V gene's germline CDR1 is SNHLY and CDR2 FYNNEI. The CDR3 reads CASSEANYGAGANVLTF. In nucleotides, the CDR3 is TGTGCCAGCAGTGAAGCCAACTACGGGGCTGGGGCCAACGTCCTGACTTTC. Based on the CDR3 plus reference TRBV2 and TRBJ2-6, the full variable domain is EPEVTQTPSHQVTQMGQEVILRCVPISNHLYFYWYRQILGQKVEFLVSFYNNEISEKSEIFDDQFSVERPDGSNFTLKIRSTKLEDSAMYFCASSEANYGAGANVLTFGAGSRLTVL.

This clone was recorded once. The chain couples TRBV6-5 to TRBJ2-7; TRBD1 matches 8 bases. After removal of 11 bases from V and 4 bases from J, the junction contained 10 bases not matched to a gene. Germline CDR1 MNHEY, CDR2 SVGAGI. The CDR3 totals 13 residues. Here the CDR3 reads CAVYGQGTYEQYF. In nucleotides, the CDR3 is TGTGCCGTATACGGACAGGGAACATACGAGCAGTACTTC.

This clone appeared a few times. The chain recombines TRBV5-5 with TRBJ2-3, with 14 bases fitting TRBD2. The CDR3 runs to 16 residues. With 4 bases clipped from V and 2 bases from J, the junction kept 3 bases outside the gene matches. Germline V gives CDR1 SGHKS, CDR2 YYEKEE (reference sequence). The CDR3 loop reads CASSPGLAGDTDTQYF. As DNA, the CDR3 is TGTGCCAGCAGCCCGGGACTAGCGGGGGACACAGATACGCAGTATTTT. Full variable domain (rest looked up from reference TRBV5-5 and TRBJ2-3): DAGVTQSPTHLIKTRGQQVTLRCSPISGHKSVSWYQQVLGQGPQFIFQYYEKEERGRGNFPDRFSARQFPNYSSELNVNALLLGDSALYLCASSPGLAGDTDTQYFGPGTRLTVL.

This chain links TRBV18 with TRBJ2-7; 9 nucleotides align to TRBD1. The CDR3 spans 15 residues. The germline CDR1 and CDR2 sequences are KGHSH and LQKENI. Trimming removed 4 bases from V and 0 bases from J; junction bases left unmatched: 4. The CDR3 protein is CASSLGQGSSYEQYF. The CDR3 DNA reads TGTGCCAGCTCACTTGGACAGGGGAGCTCCTACGAGCAGTACTTC.

The J gene is TRBJ2-1, the V gene TRBV9, with 11 bases lining up with TRBD2. The V gene's germline CDR1 is SGDLS and CDR2 YYNGEE. V trimming: 4 bases; J trimming: 7 bases; junction bases outside the gene matches: 4. This CDR3 region has 14 residues. DNA of the CDR3: TGTGCCAGCAGCCCCGGGACTAGCGGTAATGAGCAGTTCTTC. Its protein is CASSPGTSGNEQFF.

This clone was detected a few times. This CDR3 is CASSLSGQGTDTQYF. CDR3 nucleotides: TGTGCCAGCAGCTTGAGCGGACAGGGCACAGATACGCAGTATTTT. The J gene is TRBJ2-3, the V gene TRBV5-6, with 7 bases identical to TRBD1. Trimming cost V 1 base and J 1 base; bases outside gene matches: 3. CDR3 length: 15 amino acids. Germline loops: CDR1 SGHDT, CDR2 YYEEEE.